This passage covers 9 T cell receptor beta chains from one sample sequenced in a study of blood T cell repertoires in COVID-19. Produced via immunoSEQ multiplex PCR; TCRdb's table is partial and in-frame only. The data show 140,000 or so clones, with just under 90% seen just once and about 11% held by the top ten. The material sequenced was peripheral blood. These receptors came from a woman of 80 years or more with acute or convalescent COVID-19.

The CDR3, as DNA: TGTGCCAGCAGCTTGGTCAGCCAAGAGACCCAGTACTTC. This sequence encodes CASSLVSQETQYF. The rearrangement joins TRBV5-4 to TRBJ2-5; D gene ambiguous. The CDR3 length is 13 residues. The V end was cut by 0 bases, the J end by 1 base, with 4 bases between. Germline CDR1 SGHNT, CDR2 YYREEE (reference sequence).

V and J are TRBV9 and TRBJ2-7; 8 nucleotides align to TRBD1. This CDR3 spans 14 amino acids. V shed 6 bases, J shed 6 bases, and the junction held 11 bases outside the gene matches. CDR1 and CDR2 from the germline V gene are SGDLS and YYNGEE. The chain's CDR3 is CASILTGEQGEQYF. For the CDR3, the DNA is TGTGCCAGCATCTTGACAGGGGAGCAAGGCGAGCAGTACTTC.

The genes are TRBV19 and TRBJ1-1, with TRBD1 matching over 10 bases. The CDR3 consists of 15 residues. The V gene end was trimmed by 6 bases and the J gene end by 6 bases; junction bases not matched to a gene: 10. Germline lookup yields CDR1 LNHDA and CDR2 SQIVND (reference sequence). The CDR3 DNA reads TGTGCCAGTAGCCCCCCGGGACAGGGGAAGTCTGAAGCTTTCTTT. Amino acids: CASSPPGQGKSEAFF.

CDR3 sequence reads: CASNRKGNQPQHF. DNA for the CDR3: TGTGCCAGCAATAGGAAGGGGAATCAGCCCCAGCATTTT. The chain joins TRBV12-3 or TRBV12-4 to TRBJ1-5; a possible D gene is TRBD1 (5 bases). Trimming left V 7 bases short and J 4 bases short, with 11 bases between. The CDR3 is made up of 13 amino acids.

The rearrangement uses TRBV20-1 and TRBJ2-3; 8 nucleotides align to TRBD1. The CDR3 has 14 amino acids. V lost 3 bases and J lost 1; bases outside the gene matches: 3. Germline V gene lookup returns CDR1 DFQATT and CDR2 SNEGSKA (reference sequence). CDR3 protein: CSASKGQGTDTQYF. CDR3 DNA: TGCAGTGCTAGTAAGGGACAGGGCACAGATACGCAGTATTTT.

The rearrangement joins TRBV18 to TRBJ2-7, with 7 bases matching TRBD1. The J segment lost 6 bases and the V segment lost 4 bases, leaving 9 bases of the junction unmatched. The CDR3 runs 14 residues. Germline CDR1 KGHSH, CDR2 LQKENI. Here the CDR3 DNA reads TGTGCCAGCTCACTAGACAGGGTGGTGAGCGAGCAGTACTTC. The encoded protein is CASSLDRVVSEQYF.

This sequence joins TRBV4-2 and TRBJ1-2; D not resolved. The CDR3 covers 12 residues. CDR1 LGHNA and CDR2 YNFKEQ come from the germline V gene. Trimming stripped 2 bases from V and 9 bases from J, with 10 bases between. The CDR3 DNA sequence: TGTGCCAGCAGCCAACAGGTAGGAAGCTACACCTTC. This translates into CASSQQVGSYTF.

This rearrangement joins TRBV19 to TRBJ1-2; the D gene is possibly TRBD1 (5 bases). The CDR3 sequence is 14 residues long. V lost 0 bases and J 5 bases, leaving 10 bases between the germline ends. From germline, CDR1 is LNHDA and CDR2 SQIVND (reference sequence). CDR3 nucleotide sequence: TGTGCCAGTAGTATAGATGGTCAGGGTTATGGCTACACCTTC. This codes for CASSIDGQGYGYTF.

The CDR3 coding sequence is TGCGCCAGCAGCCCGCAGGGGGTTACTGGAAACACCATATATTTT. It yields the protein CASSPQGVTGNTIYF. The V call is TRBV4-1, the J call TRBJ1-3; 7 nucleotides match TRBD1. The CDR3 covers 15 residues. J lost 2 bases, V lost 4 bases, and 5 bases had no gene match. Germline V gene data show CDR1 as MGHRA and CDR2 as YSYEKL.